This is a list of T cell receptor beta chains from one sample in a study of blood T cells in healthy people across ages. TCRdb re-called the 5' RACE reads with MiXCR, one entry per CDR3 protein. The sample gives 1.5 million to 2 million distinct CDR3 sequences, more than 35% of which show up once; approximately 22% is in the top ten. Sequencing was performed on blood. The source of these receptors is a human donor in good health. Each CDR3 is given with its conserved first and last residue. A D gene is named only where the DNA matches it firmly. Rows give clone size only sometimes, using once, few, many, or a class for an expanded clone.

cdr3_nt: TGTGCCAGCAGCTTATATCGAGGGGCCCCCTCTGGGGCCAACGTCCTGACTTTC
cdr3_aa: CASSLYRGAPSGANVLTF
clone_size: NA
j_call: TRBJ2-6
d_call: NA
v_call: TRBV7-6

cdr3_nt: TGCAGTGCTAGAAGCCAGGGCCCCTACGAGCAGTACTTC
cdr3_aa: CSARSQGPYEQYF
clone_size: few
j_call: TRBJ2-7
d_call: NA
v_call: TRBV20-1

cdr3_nt: TGCGCCAGCAGCGACCTTTGGGGGGCGGGTTCACCCCTCCACTTT
cdr3_aa: CASSDLWGAGSPLHF
clone_size: NA
j_call: TRBJ1-6
d_call: NA
v_call: TRBV4-3

cdr3_nt: TGTGCCAGCAGCCGAGCCGGGGGAGATGGAAACACCATATATTTT
cdr3_aa: CASSRAGGDGNTIYF
clone_size: NA
j_call: TRBJ1-3
d_call: NA
v_call: TRBV4-2

cdr3_nt: TGTGCCAGCAGCCAAGCGATTAGCGGGGGGACCCAAGAGACCCAGTACTTC
cdr3_aa: CASSQAISGGTQETQYF
clone_size: once
j_call: TRBJ2-5
d_call: TRBD2
v_call: TRBV3-1

cdr3_nt: TGTGCCAGCAGCGCTCTGGCCTACGAGCAGTACTTC
cdr3_aa: CASSALAYEQYF
clone_size: NA
j_call: TRBJ2-7
d_call: NA
v_call: TRBV7-2

cdr3_nt: TGTGCCAGCAGCGCAGAAGAGGGGCTATACGAGCAGTACTTC
cdr3_aa: CASSAEEGLYEQYF
clone_size: few
j_call: TRBJ2-7
d_call: NA
v_call: TRBV9

cdr3_nt: TGTGCCAGCAGCCAAGAAGCTGGGGTTGGCTACACCTTC
cdr3_aa: CASSQEAGVGYTF
clone_size: few
j_call: TRBJ1-2
d_call: NA
v_call: TRBV4-2

cdr3_nt: TGTGCCAGCAGTTTATCCTTGATCGGGGAGCTGTTTTTT
cdr3_aa: CASSLSLIGELFF
clone_size: NA
j_call: TRBJ2-2
d_call: NA
v_call: TRBV27

cdr3_nt: TGTGCCAGCAGCCCGACTGGAGGGGGCTCCTACGAGCAGTACTTC
cdr3_aa: CASSPTGGGSYEQYF
clone_size: few
j_call: TRBJ2-7
d_call: NA
v_call: TRBV7-2

cdr3_nt: TGCGCCAGCAGCCAAGAGATCGGTGGGGCCAACGTCCTGACTTTC
cdr3_aa: CASSQEIGGANVLTF
clone_size: NA
j_call: TRBJ2-6
d_call: NA
v_call: TRBV4-3

cdr3_nt: TGTACCAGCAGCCAAGGTCAGGGGGGTCAGCCCCAGCATTTT
cdr3_aa: CTSSQGQGGQPQHF
clone_size: NA
j_call: TRBJ1-5
d_call: TRBD1
v_call: TRBV3-1

cdr3_nt: TGTGCCAGCAGTTTAATGGGGAACCATTATGGCTACACCTTC
cdr3_aa: CASSLMGNHYGYTF
clone_size: few
j_call: TRBJ1-2
d_call: NA
v_call: TRBV12-3/TRBV12-4

cdr3_nt: TGCAGCGTTGTGGGACAGGGGAACTATGGCTACACCTTC
cdr3_aa: CSVVGQGNYGYTF
clone_size: NA
j_call: TRBJ1-2
d_call: TRBD1
v_call: TRBV29-1

cdr3_nt: TGCGCCAGCAGCCAAGGGGCCGCGTACGAGCAGTACTTC
cdr3_aa: CASSQGAAYEQYF
clone_size: many
j_call: TRBJ2-7
d_call: NA
v_call: TRBV6-1

cdr3_nt: TGCGCCAGCAGCCAAGATCTACAGGGCCCCTTTAACAATCAGCCCCAGCATTTT
cdr3_aa: CASSQDLQGPFNNQPQHF
clone_size: few
j_call: TRBJ1-5
d_call: NA
v_call: TRBV4-3

cdr3_nt: TGTGCCAGCACTTTCGAACCTATAGACCGGAGTGGCTACACCTTC
cdr3_aa: CASTFEPIDRSGYTF
clone_size: NA
j_call: TRBJ1-2
d_call: NA
v_call: TRBV5-6

cdr3_nt: TGTGCCAGCAGGGCAAGACAGGACGGAAACTATGGCTACACCTTC
cdr3_aa: CASRARQDGNYGYTF
clone_size: NA
j_call: TRBJ1-2
d_call: NA
v_call: TRBV12-3/TRBV12-4

cdr3_nt: TGTGCCAGCAGCTTGCCTGGGGGGCGCATCGGCTACACCTTC
cdr3_aa: CASSLPGGRIGYTF
clone_size: few
j_call: TRBJ1-2
d_call: NA
v_call: TRBV5-6

cdr3_nt: TGTGCCAGCAGCTACTCCGTGATAGGGCCCGCGGGCAATGAGCAGTTCTTC
cdr3_aa: CASSYSVIGPAGNEQFF
clone_size: many
j_call: TRBJ2-1
d_call: NA
v_call: TRBV7-9

cdr3_nt: TGTGCCAGCAGCCCAGGGACTTTCTATAATTCACCCCTCCACTTT
cdr3_aa: CASSPGTFYNSPLHF
clone_size: NA
j_call: TRBJ1-6
d_call: NA
v_call: TRBV7-9

cdr3_nt: TGTGCCAGCAGCTTAGGCACGACAGGGTATGGCTACACCTTC
cdr3_aa: CASSLGTTGYGYTF
clone_size: NA
j_call: TRBJ1-2
d_call: TRBD1
v_call: TRBV5-1

cdr3_nt: TGTGCCAGCAGGAGAGACAGGGCGGGCACTGAAGCTTTCTTT
cdr3_aa: CASRRDRAGTEAFF
clone_size: NA
j_call: TRBJ1-1
d_call: TRBD1
v_call: TRBV6-5

cdr3_nt: TGCAGCGTTGGGCCCCGCGGGGACGAGCAGTACTTC
cdr3_aa: CSVGPRGDEQYF
clone_size: few
j_call: TRBJ2-7
d_call: NA
v_call: TRBV29-1

cdr3_nt: TGCGCCAGCAGCTTACCGGCAGTGGGCTATGGCTACACCTTC
cdr3_aa: CASSLPAVGYGYTF
clone_size: NA
j_call: TRBJ1-2
d_call: NA
v_call: TRBV5-1

cdr3_nt: TGTGCCAGCAGCCCCCGACAGAGGATCTACGAGCAGTACTTC
cdr3_aa: CASSPRQRIYEQYF
clone_size: NA
j_call: TRBJ2-7
d_call: NA
v_call: TRBV7-6

cdr3_nt: TGCGCCAGCAGCCAATTTTCGACAGGGGCCATCTACGAGCAGTACTTC
cdr3_aa: CASSQFSTGAIYEQYF
clone_size: once
j_call: TRBJ2-7
d_call: TRBD1
v_call: TRBV4-3